This T cell receptor (beta chain) was sequenced in a study of T-cell memory formation after mild COVID-19. The wider study: Largely donor-specific sequence clusters came from a couple of donors. General study points: Chiefly within CM and EM were the contracting CD4+ clones; CD8+ ones were within EMRA.

TCRdb independently ran MiXCR on the 5' RACE reads; one entry per CDR3 protein. The table includes approximately 570,000 distinct CDR3 sequences, more than 15% detected once. A few counts support this clonotype. Its antigen remains unknown. The CDR3 extends over 15 amino acids. V gave up 1 base and J gave up 0 bases, with 8 bases separating them. CDR1 and CDR2 (germline): SGHRS, YFSETQ. This chain uses TRBV5-1 with TRBJ2-1; possibly TRBD1 for D (5 bases). The receptor comes from an adult woman who had mild COVID-19 (a few samples of this study predate the infection). Cell type and time point are not known. What was sequenced was PBMCs or a T cell subset sorted from them (not recorded which). CDR3 sequence: CASSLWGSSYNEQFF. CDR3 DNA: TGCGCCAGCAGCTTGTGGGGCAGCTCCTACAATGAGCAGTTCTTC. Full variable domain (outside the CDR3, taken from reference TRBV5-1 and TRBJ2-1): KAGVTQTPRYLIKTRGQQVTLSCSPISGHRSVSWYQQTPGQGLQFLFEYFSETQRNKGNFPGRFSGRQFSNSRSEMNVSTLELGDSALYLCASSLWGSSYNEQFFGPGTRLTVL.